Below, 31 T cell receptor beta chains from the same sample are listed, as sequenced in a study of cytomegalovirus exposure and HLA in healthy donors. The primer mix had 60 Vbeta and 13 Jbeta primers. Some clones are missing from TCRdb's copy, which holds only in-frame ones; the method was immunoSEQ multiplex PCR. Of about 130,000 clones listed, around 85% are singletons. The sample was PBMCs. The source of these receptors is a boy aged 5-17 years in good health and CMV-seronegative.

V is TRBV4-3 and J is TRBJ2-1; D remains unclear. Trimming shortened V by 1 base and J by 4 bases, and 11 bases separated the two germline ends. The germline V gene has CDR1 LGHNA and CDR2 YSLEER. This CDR3 comprises 15 residues. CDR3 sequence reads: CASSQVNRPYNEQFF. CDR3 DNA sequence: TGCGCCAGCAGCCAAGTCAACAGACCTTACAATGAGCAGTTCTTC.

This rearrangement joins TRBV30 to TRBJ2-7; perhaps TRBD2 as D (5 bases). Germline CDR1 GTSNPN, CDR2 SVGIG (reference sequence). The CDR3 spans 12 residues. The V end was cut by 0 bases, the J end by 6 bases, with 9 bases between. CDR3 in DNA: TGTGCCTGGAGTGTGCGAGGGTCCGAGCAGTACTTC. The encoded protein is CAWSVRGSEQYF.

This chain links TRBV9 with TRBJ2-7, with a possible D match to TRBD2 (5 bases). CDR3 length: 14 amino acids. Germline lookup yields CDR1 SGDLS and CDR2 YYNGEE. V was pared by 2 bases and J by 7 bases, with 16 bases between. The CDR3 reads CASSVGTDSREQYF. CDR3 bases: TGTGCCAGCAGCGTGGGTACGGACTCGCGGGAGCAGTACTTC.

This chain links TRBV11-2 with TRBJ2-7; 9 bases are shared with TRBD1. The J segment lost 4 bases and the V segment lost 5 bases, leaving 12 bases of the junction unmatched. Germline V gene data show CDR1 as SGHAT and CDR2 as FQNNGV. This CDR3 has 16 residues. CDR3 sequence: CASSRQGDTLFYEQYF. As DNA, the CDR3 is TGTGCCAGCAGCCGACAGGGGGACACTCTTTTTTACGAGCAGTACTTC. Full variable domain (missing parts from reference TRBV11-2 and TRBJ2-7): EAGVAQSPRYKIIEKRQSVAFWCNPISGHATLYWYQQILGQGPKLLIQFQNNGVVDDSQLPKDRFSAERLKGVDSTLKIQPAKLEDSAVYLCASSRQGDTLFYEQYFGPGTRLTVT.

The chain employs TRBV18 and TRBJ2-5, with 7 bases fitting TRBD2. The CDR3 length is 12 residues. The V gene end was trimmed by 3 bases and the J gene end by 5 bases; junction bases not matched to a gene: 0. The germline gives CDR1 KGHSH, CDR2 LQKENI. The chain's CDR3 is CASSPGGETQYF. In DNA form, the CDR3 reads TGTGCCAGCTCACCCGGGGGGGAGACCCAGTACTTC.

The V and J genes are TRBV9 and TRBJ2-5; 10 nucleotides line up with TRBD2. CDR3 length equals 16 residues. The V segment lost 4 bases and the J segment 1 base; nucleotides outside the gene matches: 7. In germline, CDR1 is SGDLS, CDR2 YYNGEE. CDR3 amino acids: CASSPRAGGSQETQYF. In DNA, the CDR3 is TGTGCCAGCAGCCCCCGAGCGGGGGGGTCCCAAGAGACCCAGTACTTC.

This sequence joins TRBV7-2 and TRBJ2-1, with D possibly matching TRBD2 (7 bases). The CDR3 sequence is 17 residues long. Trimming cost V 2 bases and J 4 bases, with 18 bases left between them. The germline gives CDR1 SGHTA, CDR2 FQGNSA. Written as DNA, the CDR3 is TGTGCCAGCAGCTTAACGCCTAGCGGAGGGGGGTACAATGAGCAGTTCTTC. Protein: CASSLTPSGGGYNEQFF.

The CDR3: CASSGRSPAFF. CDR3 nucleotide sequence: TGTGCCAGCAGCGGGAGGAGTCCTGCTTTCTTT. V and J are TRBV2 and TRBJ1-1; D gene uncertain. Germline CDR1 SNHLY, CDR2 FYNNEI. The CDR3 totals 11 residues. V lost 6 bases, J lost 11 bases, and 13 bases lay in between.

The chain is built from TRBV5-1 and TRBJ2-7; D is perhaps TRBD1 (6 bases). CDR1 SGHRS and CDR2 YFSETQ come from the germline V gene. The length of the CDR3 is 14 residues. Trimming cost V 0 bases and J 3 bases, with 10 bases left between them. The CDR3 loop is CASSLGVQGYEQYF. In DNA form, the CDR3 reads TGCGCCAGCAGCTTGGGGGTACAGGGCTACGAGCAGTACTTC.

In the case of this clone: An end of the junction does not agree with germline; a read error may underlie this. This chain uses TRBV7-7 with TRBJ2-2; 7 nucleotides line up with TRBD2. This CDR3 has 16 amino acids. Germline CDR1 and CDR2: SSHAT and FNYEAQ (reference sequence). Here the CDR3 DNA reads TGTGCTAGCAGCCGATGGGAGGGCCTAACGACCGGGGAGCTGTTTTTT. Its translation is CASSRWEGLTTGELFF.

CDR3 protein: CSAREGEAFF. The CDR3 DNA reads TGCAGTGCTAGGGAGGGGGAAGCTTTCTTT. This chain connects TRBV20-1 to TRBJ1-1; perhaps TRBD1 as D (5 bases). From germline, CDR1 is DFQATT and CDR2 SNEGSKA (reference sequence). The CDR3 is 10 residues long. Trimming cost V 3 bases and J 8 bases, with 7 bases left between them.

The rearrangement links TRBV6-5 to TRBJ1-2, with unresolved D. Trimming left V 6 bases short and J 7 bases short, with 15 bases between. Germline CDR1 MNHEY, CDR2 SVGAGI. The CDR3 runs 13 residues. The CDR3 DNA follows: TGTGCCAGCAGGCCACCGGAGGAATCTGGCTACACCTTC. Amino acid sequence: CASRPPEESGYTF.

The chain employs TRBV7-3 and TRBJ1-1; no clear D gene. CDR1 and CDR2 from the germline V gene are SGHTA and FQGTGA. CDR3 length equals 13 residues. Trimming removed 8 bases from V and 1 base from J, with 11 bases in between. The CDR3 protein is CASGQAPNTEAFF. The CDR3 DNA reads TGTGCCAGCGGTCAGGCCCCGAACACTGAAGCTTTCTTT. The full variable domain, completed using reference TRBV7-3 and TRBJ1-1, is GAGVSQTPSNKVTEKGKYVELRCDPISGHTALYWYRQSLGQGPEFLIYFQGTGAADDSGLPNDRFFAVRPEGSVSTLKIQRTERGDSAVYLCASGQAPNTEAFFGQGTRLTVV.

The rearrangement joins TRBV30 to TRBJ2-7, with 10 bases identical to TRBD2. This CDR3 is 14 amino acids long. The V gene's germline CDR1 is GTSNPN and CDR2 SVGIG (reference sequence). The CDR3 nucleotides are TGTGCTGGGTTGAGAAGCGGGAGGGCCCGCGAGCAGTACTTC. This gives the protein CAGLRSGRAREQYF.

This clone was counted a single time. The rearrangement joins TRBV4-1 to TRBJ2-5; D perhaps matches TRBD2 (7 bases). CDR3 length equals 17 residues. The germline CDR1 and CDR2 sequences are MGHRA and YSYEKL. The ends were cut back, 3 bases at V and 2 bases at J, with 19 bases in the middle. CDR3 region: CASSHLVTSRGQETQYF. In DNA form, the CDR3 reads TGCGCCAGCAGCCATCTGGTGACTAGCAGGGGTCAAGAGACCCAGTACTTC.

The rearrangement uses TRBV7-8 and TRBJ1-1, with D tentatively TRBD1 (5 bases). V was trimmed by 3 bases and J by 1 base, leaving 12 bases between them. This CDR3 contains 15 residues. CDR1 is SGHVS and CDR2 is FQNEAQ in the germline V gene. CDR3 amino acids: CASSFWGLGNTEAFF. In nucleotides, the CDR3 is TGTGCCAGCAGCTTTTGGGGCCTAGGGAACACTGAAGCTTTCTTT.

The V call is TRBV5-1, the J call TRBJ2-1, with 9 bases lining up with TRBD1. Trimming removed 4 bases from V and 5 bases from J; junction bases left unmatched: 7. CDR1 is SGHRS, CDR2 YFSETQ, per germline. This CDR3 has 15 residues. As DNA, the CDR3 is TGCGCCAGCAGCGGCCGGACAGGGGTCCACAATGAGCAGTTCTTC. It encodes CASSGRTGVHNEQFF.

The chain carries TRBV6-1 and TRBJ2-7; TRBD1 is a possible D gene (6 bases). The CDR3 sequence is 14 residues long. V was pared by 6 bases and J by 6 bases, with 18 bases between. Germline loops: CDR1 MNHNS, CDR2 SASEGT. The CDR3 is CASRAQGYTGEQYF. The CDR3, as DNA: TGTGCCAGCAGAGCACAGGGTTACACCGGCGAGCAGTACTTC.

The V and J genes are TRBV7-9 and TRBJ1-2; TRBD1 might be the D (5 bases). The CDR3 spans 13 residues. CDR1 is SEHNR and CDR2 is FQNEAQ in the germline V gene (reference sequence). V was cut by 0 bases and J by 7 bases, with 9 bases left in between. Here the CDR3 DNA reads TGTGCCAGCAGCTTAGCAGGGGCAACTGGCTACACCTTC. Residues: CASSLAGATGYTF.

The V and J genes are TRBV30 and TRBJ2-3; TRBD1 matches 7 bases. The CDR3 covers 15 residues. The J segment lost 5 bases and the V segment lost 4 bases, leaving 12 bases of the junction unmatched. From germline, CDR1 is GTSNPN and CDR2 SVGIG (reference sequence). For the CDR3, the DNA is TGTGCCTGGAAGGAGACCAGGGGGTATGGAGATACGCAGTATTTT. Translated, it gives CAWKETRGYGDTQYF. Using reference TRBV30 and TRBJ2-3 for the parts outside the CDR3, the full variable domain is SQTIHQWPATLVQPVGSPLSLECTVEGTSNPNLYWYRQAAGRGLQLLFYSVGIGQISSEVPQNLSASRPQDRQFILSSKKLLLSDSGFYLCAWKETRGYGDTQYFGPGTRLTVL.

The V gene is TRBV4-2, the J gene TRBJ1-4; 7 bases match TRBD1. The junction had 11 bases not matched to a gene; V was cut back by 0 bases and J by 7 bases. CDR3 length: 17 residues. The germline CDR1 and CDR2 sequences are LGHNA and YNFKEQ. CDR3 nucleotides: TGTGCCAGCAGCCAAGATCCCGGAGGGGGCCGCGGTGAAAAACTGTTTTTT. It translates to CASSQDPGGGRGEKLFF.

V usage is TRBV7-3 and J usage is TRBJ2-3; TRBD2 aligns across 10 bases. This CDR3 is 16 amino acids long. After removal of 2 bases from V and 1 base from J, the junction contained 3 bases not matched to a gene. Looked up from germline, CDR1 is SGHTA and CDR2 is FQGTGA. In nucleotides, the CDR3 is TGTGCCAGCAGCTTATACGGGACTAGCGGCACAGATACGCAGTATTTT. This sequence encodes CASSLYGTSGTDTQYF.

This clone was picked up one time. The J gene is TRBJ2-3, the V gene TRBV11-2; TRBD1 agrees at 7 bases. This CDR3 is built from 14 residues. CDR1 SGHAT and CDR2 FQNNGV come from the germline V gene. Trimming took 6 bases from V and 3 from J; bases not matched to a gene: 6. The DNA of the CDR3 is TGTGCCAGCAGATCCGGGACAGCTACAGATACGCAGTATTTT. It encodes CASRSGTATDTQYF.

The V gene is TRBV6-6, the J gene TRBJ1-4; D remains unclear. This CDR3 is built from 12 residues. Germline values: CDR1 MNHNY, CDR2 SVGAGI (reference sequence). V lost 7 bases to trimming and J lost 7 bases, with 10 bases between them. The CDR3 sequence is CASKTLSEKLFF. CDR3 coding DNA: TGTGCCAGCAAAACATTAAGTGAAAAACTGTTTTTT.

Written as DNA, the CDR3 is TGCGCCAGTAGGGACACGAACACTGAAGCTTTCTTT. This codes for CASRDTNTEAFF. The genes are TRBV5-1 and TRBJ1-1, with TRBD1 as a possible D gene (6 bases). Germline assignment: CDR1 SGHRS and CDR2 YFSETQ. This CDR3 is 12 amino acids long. Trimming left V 8 bases short and J 1 base short, with 9 bases between. The entire variable domain, with the rest obtained from reference TRBV5-1 and TRBJ1-1, is as follows: KAGVTQTPRYLIKTRGQQVTLSCSPISGHRSVSWYQQTPGQGLQFLFEYFSETQRNKGNFPGRFSGRQFSNSRSEMNVSTLELGDSALYLCASRDTNTEAFFGQGTRLTVV.

J is TRBJ2-3 and V is TRBV29-1, with D perhaps TRBD1 (6 bases). CDR1 and CDR2 (germline): SQVTM, ANQGSEA. V gave up 6 bases and J gave up 0 bases, with 19 bases separating them. The CDR3 is 16 residues long. CDR3 sequence reads: CSVRPGQSASTDTQYF. The CDR3, as DNA: TGCAGCGTACGGCCGGGACAAAGTGCTAGCACAGATACGCAGTATTTT.

The gene calls are TRBV2 and TRBJ2-1, with D possibly TRBD1 on 5 matching bases. The CDR3 covers 13 residues. The germline V gene has CDR1 SNHLY and CDR2 FYNNEI. Trimming stripped 7 bases from V and 2 bases from J, with 9 bases between. CDR3 in amino acids: CASIRQTYNEQFF. DNA of the CDR3: TGTGCCAGCATTCGACAGACCTACAATGAGCAGTTCTTC.

V and J are TRBV7-9 and TRBJ2-1; 7 bases are a match to TRBD2. V lost 5 bases to trimming and J lost 0 bases; unmatched junction nucleotides: 4. There are 15 residues in the CDR3. The germline V gene has CDR1 SEHNR and CDR2 FQNEAQ (reference sequence). The CDR3 bases are TGTGCCAGCAGCCGTTTAGCGGGCTCCTACAATGAGCAGTTCTTC. Its protein product is CASSRLAGSYNEQFF.

V gene TRBV6-6 combines with J gene TRBJ1-2; D uncertain. CDR1 MNHNY and CDR2 SVGAGI come from the germline V gene (reference sequence). The CDR3 runs 16 residues. V shed 6 bases and J shed 6 bases, with 23 bases lying between them. CDR3 residues: CASRGGPIEQGHGYTF. The CDR3 bases are TGTGCCAGCAGGGGAGGTCCCATCGAACAAGGACATGGCTACACCTTC.

V is TRBV13 and J is TRBJ2-7, with D possibly matching TRBD2 (5 bases). CDR1 and CDR2 from the germline V gene are PRHDT and FYEKMQ (reference sequence). The V gene lost 5 bases and the J gene lost 0 bases, with 11 bases spanning the gap. The CDR3 runs 14 residues. CDR3: CASSPEDRSYEQYF. The CDR3, as DNA: TGTGCCAGCAGCCCGGAGGACCGCTCCTACGAGCAGTACTTC. The full variable domain, with the rest looked up from reference TRBV13 and TRBJ2-7, is AAGVIQSPRHLIKEKRETATLKCYPIPRHDTVYWYQQGPGQDPQFLISFYEKMQSDKGSIPDRFSAQQFSDYHSELNMSSLELGDSALYFCASSPEDRSYEQYFGPGTRLTVT.

The chain joins TRBV7-2 to TRBJ1-6; D is undetermined. From germline, CDR1 is SGHTA and CDR2 FQGNSA. The CDR3 runs 16 residues. V was shortened by 2 bases and J by 8 bases, with 16 bases between the two germline ends. The CDR3 DNA is TGTGCCAGCAGCTTATCAAGCGGTCAGTTATATTCACCCCTCCACTTT. Translated: CASSLSSGQLYSPLHF.